This is a list of T cell receptor beta chains from one sample in a study of T cell responses to AZD1222 COVID-19 vaccine. Data came from immunoSEQ multiplex PCR; TCRdb stores just in-frame clones and leaves some out. The table lists approximately 150,000 clones, around nine tenths of them singletons. Here the sequenced sample was peripheral blood, taken 28 days after the second AZD1222 dose. These receptors all come from an adult who received the AZD1222 COVID-19 vaccine. Each CDR3 is given without its conserved first and last residue.

V: TRBV5-5; J: TRBJ1-1; CDR3: ASSLTRLNSGNYLNTEAF
V: TRBV7-2; J: TRBJ1-5; CDR3: ASHKGGLNQPQH
V: TRBV7-2; J: TRBJ2-2; CDR3: ASSLTPRGRGTGELF
V: TRBV27; J: TRBJ1-1; CDR3: ASRPQLSGQGYTEAF
V: TRBV7-8; J: TRBJ2-1; CDR3: ASSPSGQGNNEQF
V: TRBV5-1; J: TRBJ2-7; CDR3: ASSLGDRSQKESYEQY
V: TRBV18; J: TRBJ2-7; CDR3: ASSPKEGIEQY
V: TRBV19; J: TRBJ2-7; CDR3: ASSIDRGYEQY
V: TRBV19; J: TRBJ2-3; CDR3: ASSIRIFTDTQY
V: TRBV27; J: TRBJ1-1; CDR3: ASGDRGPTEAF
V: TRBV3-1/TRBV3-2; J: TRBJ1-1; CDR3: ASSQDAQAF
V: TRBV6-5; J: TRBJ1-2; CDR3: ASRDALRNTHGYT
V: TRBV30; J: TRBJ1-5; CDR3: AWAGGGNQPQH
V: TRBV10-3; J: TRBJ1-3; CDR3: AIREHKAPGNTIY
V: TRBV5-8; J: TRBJ2-7; CDR3: ASSLGRVSYEQY
V: TRBV19; J: TRBJ1-3; CDR3: ASRNNRVTSGNTIY
V: TRBV6-5; J: TRBJ1-1; CDR3: ASRTLAGTEAF
V: TRBV27; J: TRBJ1-1; CDR3: ASSSTGGMNTEAF
V: TRBV7-9; J: TRBJ2-2; CDR3: ASRQRGRDTGELF
V: TRBV19; J: TRBJ1-2; CDR3: ASSQAGYGYT
V: TRBV24-1; J: TRBJ1-5; CDR3: ATSDSTQSPSNQPQH
V: TRBV5-1; J: TRBJ2-3; CDR3: ASSRLGGLPTDTQY
V: TRBV6-2/TRBV6-3; J: TRBJ2-1; CDR3: ASSYEGVGINEQF
V: TRBV7-9; J: TRBJ1-6; CDR3: ASSFGTVHSPLH
V: TRBV10-3; J: TRBJ2-1; CDR3: AISESITSGENEQF
V: TRBV15; J: TRBJ1-5; CDR3: ATSRADQPQH
V: TRBV6-1; J: TRBJ1-5; CDR3: ASSEGGFGNQPQH
V: TRBV12-3/TRBV12-4; J: TRBJ1-6; CDR3: ASSPFIWGPLH
V: TRBV27; J: TRBJ1-1; CDR3: ASSHRRGAEAF
V: TRBV2; J: TRBJ1-4; CDR3: ASNRDSNEKLF
V: TRBV7-2; J: TRBJ2-7; CDR3: ASSPGRRQSSYEQY
V: TRBV18; J: TRBJ2-2; CDR3: ASSPHPNTGELF
V: TRBV5-1; J: TRBJ1-2; CDR3: ASSLDRGSGYT
V: TRBV7-9; J: TRBJ2-2; CDR3: ANSGQGNTGELF
V: TRBV27; J: TRBJ2-7; CDR3: ASSLAGGINEQY
V: TRBV27; J: TRBJ1-2; CDR3: ASSLIGGRKGYGYT
V: TRBV29-1; J: TRBJ2-7; CDR3: SVGPPNFYEQY
V: TRBV3-1/TRBV3-2; J: TRBJ1-1; CDR3: ASSLEGAEAF
V: TRBV20-1; J: TRBJ2-5; CDR3: SASSTGGLGETQY
V: TRBV28; J: TRBJ2-7; CDR3: ASSWVRGEQY
V: TRBV3-1/TRBV3-2; J: TRBJ1-4; CDR3: ASSPTGVREKLF